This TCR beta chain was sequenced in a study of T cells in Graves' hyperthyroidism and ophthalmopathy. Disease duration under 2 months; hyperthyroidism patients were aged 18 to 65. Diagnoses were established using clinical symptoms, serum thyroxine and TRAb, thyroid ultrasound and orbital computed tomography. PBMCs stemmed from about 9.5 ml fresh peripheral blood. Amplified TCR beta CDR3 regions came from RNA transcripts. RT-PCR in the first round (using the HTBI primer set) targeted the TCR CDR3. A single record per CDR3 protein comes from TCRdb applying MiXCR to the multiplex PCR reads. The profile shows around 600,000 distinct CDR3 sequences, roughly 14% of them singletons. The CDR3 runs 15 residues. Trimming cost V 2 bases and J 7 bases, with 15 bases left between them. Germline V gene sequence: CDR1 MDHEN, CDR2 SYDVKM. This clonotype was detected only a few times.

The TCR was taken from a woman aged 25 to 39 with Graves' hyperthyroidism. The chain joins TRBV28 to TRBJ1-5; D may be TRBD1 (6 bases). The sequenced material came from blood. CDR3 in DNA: TGTGCCAGCAGTTTAGGACCCCCCGGGGGCCAGCCCCAGCATTTT. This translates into CASSLGPPGGQPQHF.